The 13 T cell receptor beta chains listed next were all sequenced from one sample in a study of spatial heterogeneity in lung cancer. The study's findings and limits: Tumoral mutation counts were tracked by counts of expanded intratumoral alpha and beta TCRs.

TCRdb analysed the 5' RACE reads with MiXCR anew, one entry per CDR3 protein. The sample has about 12,000 distinct CDR3 sequences; about 5% are singletons. Time point given: sample taken at primary tumor resection. Their antigens are not known. This material consisted of lung tumor tissue, taken at surgery. The source is a male donor with early-stage non-small cell lung cancer.

Ten or more counts support this clonotype. As DNA, the CDR3 is TGCGCCAGCAGCTCGGACAAGAATGAAAAACTGTTTTTT. Protein product: CASSSDKNEKLFF. This chain joins TRBV5-1 and TRBJ1-4; D possibly corresponds to TRBD1 (5 bases). Trimming took off 3 bases at V and 5 bases at J, with 8 bases between the two ends. The CDR3 is made up of 13 amino acids. CDR1 is SGHRS, CDR2 YFSETQ, per germline.

This clonotype showed up many times. The chain links TRBV4-3 to TRBJ2-7; 8 bases are a match to TRBD2. V lost 0 bases and J lost 6; bases outside the gene matches: 7. The germline gives CDR1 LGHNA, CDR2 YSLEER. The length of the CDR3 is 15 residues. The CDR3 sequence: CASSQDWAGGSEQYV. Written as DNA, the CDR3 is TGCGCCAGCAGCCAAGATTGGGCGGGAGGTAGCGAGCAGTACGTC.

This clonotype has just one count. This chain uses TRBV12-3 or TRBV12-4 with TRBJ2-7; D not certain. Between the trimmed V and J ends, which lost 1 base and 2 bases, there was a span of 6 bases. The CDR3 spans 13 residues. CDR3 DNA: TGTGCCAGCAGTTTAGTCCTGACCTACGAGCAGTACTTC. Encoded protein: CASSLVLTYEQYF.

The gene calls are TRBV11-2 and TRBJ1-5; D may be TRBD1 (5 bases). CDR1 and CDR2 (germline): SGHAT, FQNNGV. The CDR3 has 13 amino acids. V shed 4 bases and J shed 4 bases, with 8 bases lying between them. Here the CDR3 reads CASSSGLNQPQHF. In nucleotides, the CDR3 is TGTGCCAGCAGCTCAGGGCTGAATCAGCCCCAGCATTTT.

This clonotype was counted many times. The chain uses TRBV7-2 and TRBJ1-2; 9 positions match TRBD1. The germline V gene encodes CDR1 SGHTA and CDR2 FQGNSA. V shed 7 bases, J shed 8 bases, and the junction held 8 bases outside the gene matches. This CDR3 contains 13 residues. For the CDR3, the DNA is TGTGCCAGCACCACGGACAGGGGTGGAGGCTACACCTTC. This encodes CASTTDRGGGYTF.

This clonotype appeared many times. V gene TRBV6-5 combines with J gene TRBJ1-2, with TRBD1 matching 8 bases. CDR1 and CDR2 (germline): MNHEY, SVGAGI. The CDR3 runs 14 residues. The J segment lost 2 bases and the V segment lost 2 bases, leaving 1 base of the junction unmatched. The CDR3 spells CASSYQGANYGYTF. DNA of the CDR3: TGTGCCAGCAGTTACCAGGGGGCAAACTATGGCTACACCTTC.

This clonotype has at least ten counts. This chain joins TRBV12-3 or TRBV12-4 and TRBJ1-2; D ambiguous. The V end lost 2 bases, the J end lost 11 bases, and 12 bases lay between the germline ends. The CDR3 is 12 residues long. DNA of the CDR3: TGTGCCAGCAGTTTATCCAGTTTGGAGTACACCTTC. This sequence encodes CASSLSSLEYTF.

This clonotype was picked up many times. This rearrangement joins TRBV6-2 or TRBV6-3 to TRBJ1-2, with a possible D match to TRBD1 (5 bases). V shed 6 bases and J shed 5 bases, with 16 bases lying between them. CDR3 length: 14 residues. Germline V gene sequence: CDR1 MNHEY, CDR2 SVGEGT. CDR3 sequence reads: CASSLPTAKYGYTF. CDR3 nucleotide sequence: TGTGCCAGCAGCCTCCCGACAGCGAAATATGGCTACACCTTC.

This clonotype was observed at least ten times. The chain has TRBV7-2 and TRBJ2-5; D is perhaps TRBD1 (5 bases). The CDR3 extends over 15 amino acids. The V gene lost 5 bases and the J gene lost 9 bases, with 22 bases spanning the gap. Germline V lookup: CDR1 SGHTA, CDR2 FQGNSA. CDR3 in DNA: TGTGCCAGCAGCCCCCTTAGGCAGGGAATGTGGGCCCAGTACTTC. As protein: CASSPLRQGMWAQYF.

In this sample, this clonotype turned up many times. This sequence joins TRBV7-2 and TRBJ1-6; D call uncertain. The CDR3 loop spans 15 amino acids. V lost 2 bases, J lost 9 bases, and 14 bases lay in between. Looked up from germline, CDR1 is SGHTA and CDR2 is FQGNSA. The CDR3: CASSLSSKGPSPLHF. The CDR3 region has the DNA TGTGCCAGCAGCTTAAGTTCGAAAGGCCCTTCACCCCTCCACTTT.

This sequence joins TRBV20-1 and TRBJ1-4; D call uncertain. With 0 bases removed from V and 3 bases from J, the gap between germline ends came to 8 bases. The CDR3 spans 14 residues. Germline loops: CDR1 DFQATT, CDR2 SNEGSKA (reference sequence). CDR3 loop: CSARDHRPNEKLFF. Here the CDR3 DNA reads TGCAGTGCTAGAGATCATAGACCTAATGAAAAACTGTTTTTT.

Many counts were recorded for this clonotype. This chain connects TRBV20-1 to TRBJ2-2, with D possibly matching TRBD1 (6 bases). CDR3 size: 13 residues. Germline CDR1 reads DFQATT; CDR2 reads SNEGSKA (reference sequence). V lost 6 bases, J lost 0 bases, and 8 bases lay in between. The CDR3 sequence: CSANRANTGELFF. The CDR3 nucleotides are TGCAGTGCCAACAGGGCGAACACCGGGGAGCTGTTTTTT.

This clonotype was observed many times. This sequence joins TRBV29-1 and TRBJ1-3; D call uncertain. Trimming pared 6 bases from V and 1 base from J, leaving 13 bases between. The CDR3 sequence is 14 residues long. Germline loops: CDR1 SQVTM, CDR2 ANQGSEA. The CDR3: CSVGSVFSGNTIYF. The CDR3 DNA reads TGCAGCGTGGGGTCGGTCTTTTCTGGAAACACCATATATTTT.